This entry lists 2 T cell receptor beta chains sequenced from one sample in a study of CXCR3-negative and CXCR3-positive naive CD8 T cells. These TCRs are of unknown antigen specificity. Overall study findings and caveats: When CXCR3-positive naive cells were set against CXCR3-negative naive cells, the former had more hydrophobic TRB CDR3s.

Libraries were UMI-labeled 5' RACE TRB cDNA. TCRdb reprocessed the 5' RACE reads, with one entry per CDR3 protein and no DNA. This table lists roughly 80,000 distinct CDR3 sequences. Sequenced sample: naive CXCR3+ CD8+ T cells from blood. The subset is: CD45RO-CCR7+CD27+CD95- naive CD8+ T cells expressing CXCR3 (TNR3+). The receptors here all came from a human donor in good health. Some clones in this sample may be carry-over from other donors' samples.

CDR3: CASRLGPRETQYF. V is TRBV6-6 and J is TRBJ2-5; without DNA, the TCRdb call of TRBD1 cannot be checked. Germline CDR1 and CDR2: MNHNY and SVGAGI (reference sequence). This CDR3 comprises 13 residues.

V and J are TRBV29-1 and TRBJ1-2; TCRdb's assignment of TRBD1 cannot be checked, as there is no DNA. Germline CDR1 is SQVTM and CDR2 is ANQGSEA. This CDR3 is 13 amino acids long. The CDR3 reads CSVAGQGANGYTF.